A single sample is the source of the 6 T cell receptor beta chains below, sequenced in a study of shared clonotypes between healthy human individuals. The method was immunoSEQ multiplex PCR; TCRdb's version includes in-frame clones alone and lacks a portion of them. The sample has about a million clones, less than 85% seen once; the top ten hold roughly 1.5%. Input material: memory CD4+ T cells sorted from blood. Subset indicated: CD45RA-negative fraction. The receptors here all came from a man between 18 and 29 years old in good health.

This clone was counted a few times. J is TRBJ1-5 and V is TRBV29-1; D not certain. From germline, CDR1 is SQVTM and CDR2 ANQGSEA. The germline V and J ends were trimmed by 6 bases and 5 bases, with 11 bases remaining between them. This CDR3 is built from 12 residues. Here the CDR3 DNA reads TGCAGCGTAGGAGGGCTGGATCAGCCCCAGCATTTT. Its protein is CSVGGLDQPQHF.

The rearrangement joins TRBV18 to TRBJ1-1; no definite D call. CDR1 KGHSH and CDR2 LQKENI come from the germline V gene. V lost 2 bases and J lost 0, with 7 bases in between. The CDR3 totals 14 residues. This chain's CDR3 is CASSPNSMNTEAFF. For the CDR3, the DNA is TGTGCCAGCTCACCAAACAGCATGAACACTGAAGCTTTCTTT.

The chain employs TRBV6-5 and TRBJ1-1; a weak D match, TRBD1 (5 bases). The germline V gene has CDR1 MNHEY and CDR2 SVGAGI. This CDR3 is 13 amino acids long. Between the trimmed V and J ends, which lost 5 bases and 4 bases, there was a span of 11 bases. The CDR3 here is CASSRPGTTEAFF. In nucleotides, the CDR3 is TGTGCCAGCAGTCGGCCGGGGACCACTGAAGCTTTCTTT.

The chain links TRBV30 to TRBJ2-7, with 8 bases aligning to TRBD1. The CDR3 runs 16 residues. Unmatched junction bases numbered 11, after V lost 3 bases and J lost 1 base. Germline V lookup: CDR1 GTSNPN, CDR2 SVGIG (reference sequence). The CDR3 region has the DNA TGTGCCTGGAGCTCGGGACAGGCCTCGCGGTCCTACGAGCAGTACTTC. It encodes CAWSSGQASRSYEQYF.

In its sample, this clone was seen a few times. The gene calls are TRBV27 and TRBJ2-2, with D perhaps assigned TRBD1 or TRBD2 (5 bases each). The CDR3 runs 16 residues. CDR1 is MNHEY and CDR2 is SMNVEV in the germline V gene (reference sequence). The V end lost 0 bases, the J end lost 5 bases, and 13 bases lay between the germline ends. The CDR3, as DNA: TGTGCCAGCAGTTTATCGGGGGTTCTGGATACCGGGGAGCTGTTTTTT. Translating it yields CASSLSGVLDTGELFF.

This clone was seen only a few times. The rearrangement uses TRBV7-8 and TRBJ1-5, with D tentatively TRBD1 (5 bases). Trimming pared 10 bases from V and 5 bases from J, leaving 18 bases between. Germline CDR1 is SGHVS and CDR2 is FQNEAQ. This CDR3 comprises 14 residues. CDR3 DNA sequence: TGTGCCACCTGTGGGGCAGGGCTTCATCAGCCCCAGCATTTT. As protein: CATCGAGLHQPQHF.